The 9 T cell receptor beta chains in this list originate from one sample, sequenced in a study of T cell clonotyping in hematopoietic cell transplantation. TCRdb's copy holds only in-frame clones and misses some; the assay was immunoSEQ multiplex PCR. The sample has about 80,000 clones; almost 97% are singletons. Time point noted: recipient sample about 28 days before transplant, after cytoreduction. This specimen was peripheral blood mononuclear cells, taken before stem cell transplant. The receptor source for this set is a woman aged 45-65 years with acute myeloid leukemia. Some clones in this sample may be carry-over from other donors' samples.

Written as DNA, the CDR3 is TGTGCCAGTAGCACGGACAGGGGGCAAAGGGAGCAGTACTTC. Residues: CASSTDRGQREQYF. The chain combines TRBV19 with TRBJ2-7; TRBD1 agrees at 11 bases. CDR1 and CDR2 (germline): LNHDA, SQIVND (reference sequence). The V gene end was trimmed by 6 bases and the J gene end by 7 bases; junction bases not matched to a gene: 8. The CDR3 has 14 amino acids.

The CDR3 sequence: CASSLDSGYEQYF. As DNA, the CDR3 is TGTGCCAGCAGCTTAGATTCAGGATACGAGCAGTACTTC. V gene TRBV11-2 combines with J gene TRBJ2-7; D is ambiguous. The CDR3 is 13 amino acids. The V end was cut by 0 bases, the J end by 4 bases, with 7 bases between. The germline CDR1 and CDR2 sequences are SGHAT and FQNNGV.

The CDR3: CASTRTANTGELFF. The CDR3, as DNA: TGTGCCAGCACCCGGACAGCGAACACCGGGGAGCTGTTTTTT. The chain joins TRBV6-1 to TRBJ2-2, with D perhaps matching TRBD1 (6 bases). The CDR3 has 14 residues. The germline CDR1 and CDR2 sequences are MNHNS and SASEGT. The V end lost 7 bases, the J end lost 0 bases, and 9 bases lay between the germline ends.

The gene calls are TRBV5-6 and TRBJ1-1; 7 positions agree with TRBD1. The CDR3 contains 17 residues. V lost 4 bases to trimming and J lost 4 bases; unmatched junction nucleotides: 16. Germline V CDR1 and CDR2: SGHDT, YYEEEE. Here the CDR3 reads CASSLNRKAGGITEAFF. DNA of the CDR3: TGTGCCAGCAGCCTGAATCGTAAAGCAGGGGGAATCACTGAAGCTTTCTTT.

A single count supports this clone. This rearrangement joins TRBV7-9 to TRBJ1-5, with TRBD1 matching over 9 bases. CDR3 length: 16 residues. CDR1 and CDR2 from the germline V gene are SEHNR and FQNEAQ (reference sequence). Trimming took 1 base from V and 2 from J; bases not matched to a gene: 3. The CDR3 is CASSLGGQGGNQPQHF. In DNA form, the CDR3 reads TGTGCCAGCAGCTTAGGGGGACAGGGTGGCAATCAGCCCCAGCATTTT.

This rearrangement joins TRBV29-1 to TRBJ2-2; tentatively, D is TRBD1 (6 bases). This CDR3 contains 14 residues. Germline V lookup: CDR1 SQVTM, CDR2 ANQGSEA. V was shortened by 0 bases and J by 6 bases, with 11 bases between the two germline ends. CDR3 nucleotide sequence: TGCAGCGTTGAAGACCACAGGGTCCCCGGGGAGCTGTTTTTT. This gives the protein CSVEDHRVPGELFF.

The CDR3: CAWKEGQSNQPQHF. The CDR3, as DNA: TGTGCCTGGAAAGAGGGACAGAGCAATCAGCCCCAGCATTTT. V and J are TRBV30 and TRBJ1-5; 7 bases match TRBD1. The V and J ends lost 4 bases and 1 base, in that order; junction bases with no gene match: 4. This CDR3 is built from 14 residues. Germline V lookup: CDR1 GTSNPN, CDR2 SVGIG (reference sequence).

The chain carries TRBV19 and TRBJ2-5, with 7 positions matching TRBD2. The CDR3 has 16 residues. Trimming at V came to 3 bases and at J to 0 bases, leaving 7 bases not matched to a gene. Per the germline V gene, CDR1 is LNHDA and CDR2 is SQIVND (reference sequence). CDR3 in amino acids: CASSMAASGHQETQYF. The CDR3 DNA is TGTGCCAGTAGTATGGCGGCTAGCGGACACCAAGAGACCCAGTACTTC.

The V call is TRBV6-6, the J call TRBJ2-3; no clear D gene. Trimming took off 4 bases at V and 1 base at J, with 15 bases between the two ends. This CDR3 region has 16 residues. From germline, CDR1 is MNHNY and CDR2 SVGAGI (reference sequence). The CDR3 reads CASSSPGPSGTDTQYF. DNA of the CDR3: TGTGCCAGCAGTTCCCCTGGACCCAGCGGCACAGATACGCAGTATTTT.